One sample yielded the 23 T cell receptor beta chains listed below, sequenced in a study of shared clonotypes between healthy human individuals. Selected positively for CCR7 and CD45RO-negative, naive CD8 cells excluded terminally differentiated effector memory CD45RA+ cells. Only in-frame clones appear in the TCRdb table, and some are missing; sequencing was by immunoSEQ multiplex PCR. This sample yields millions of clones, of which about 93% are seen a single time; more than 1.5% belongs to the top ten. What was sequenced was naive CD8+ T cells from PBMCs. The receptors shown here come from a man aged 18-30 years in good health. Some clones in this sample may be carry-over from other donors' samples.

The J gene is TRBJ1-5, the V gene TRBV6-1; the D gene is possibly TRBD1 (5 bases). Trimming shortened V by 7 bases and J by 7 bases, and 11 bases separated the two germline ends. CDR3 length equals 12 residues. Germline CDR1 is MNHNS and CDR2 is SASEGT. CDR3 protein: CASNQGQQPQHF. Written as DNA, the CDR3 is TGTGCCAGCAATCAGGGTCAGCAGCCCCAGCATTTT.

The table lists this clone with a count of one. The chain couples TRBV5-6 to TRBJ2-1; D is undetermined. Trimming took off 0 bases at V and 7 bases at J, with 11 bases between the two ends. Germline CDR1 SGHDT, CDR2 YYEEEE. This CDR3 has 14 residues. CDR3 sequence reads: CASSLGSNKNEQFF. Here the CDR3 DNA reads TGTGCCAGCAGCTTGGGTTCTAACAAGAATGAGCAGTTCTTC.

The chain has TRBV2 and TRBJ2-7, with 12 bases lining up with TRBD2. The V segment lost 7 bases and the J segment 2 bases; nucleotides outside the gene matches: 9. The CDR3 length is 16 residues. Germline V gene lookup returns CDR1 SNHLY and CDR2 FYNNEI. The CDR3 DNA reads TGTGCCAGCACCGAACTCGGACTAGCGGGGACCTACGAGCAGTACTTC. This translates into CASTELGLAGTYEQYF. The full variable domain, completed using reference TRBV2 and TRBJ2-7, is EPEVTQTPSHQVTQMGQEVILRCVPISNHLYFYWYRQILGQKVEFLVSFYNNEISEKSEIFDDQFSVERPDGSNFTLKIRSTKLEDSAMYFCASTELGLAGTYEQYFGPGTRLTVT.

There are a few counts of this clone. The sample contains more than one DNA sequence encoding this CDR3. The chain combines TRBV4-1 with TRBJ2-2, with a possible D match to TRBD2 (5 bases). With 1 base removed from V and 4 bases from J, the gap between germline ends came to 7 bases. The CDR3 runs 14 residues. CDR1 is MGHRA, CDR2 YSYEKL, per germline. The CDR3 coding sequence is TGCGCCAGCAGCCAAGTCGGAGGCACCGGGGAGCTGTTTTTT. Residues: CASSQVGGTGELFF.

This clone appeared once. The same CDR3 arises from other DNA sequences in this sample as well. The rearrangement links TRBV5-1 to TRBJ2-3; D is uncertain. The germline V gene encodes CDR1 SGHRS and CDR2 YFSETQ. CDR3 length: 13 residues. Between the trimmed V and J ends, which lost 1 base and 3 bases, there was a span of 6 bases. The CDR3 sequence is CASSLSPTDTQYF. CDR3 nucleotide sequence: TGCGCCAGCAGCTTGAGTCCGACAGATACGCAGTATTTT.

The chain joins TRBV25-1 to TRBJ1-6; D uncertain. From germline, CDR1 is MGHDK and CDR2 SYGVNS. V lost 3 bases and J 8 bases, leaving 11 bases between the germline ends. The CDR3 extends over 14 amino acids. For the CDR3, the DNA is TGTGCCAGCAGTGACAGCCCCGGTTATTCACCCCTCCACTTT. This codes for CASSDSPGYSPLHF.

This chain connects TRBV7-9 to TRBJ2-1; no reliable D call. The CDR3 is 16 amino acids. The V and J ends lost 5 bases and 0 bases respectively, with 14 bases between them. Looked up from germline, CDR1 is SEHNR and CDR2 is FQNEAQ (reference sequence). The CDR3 DNA sequence: TGTGCCAGCAGCCCACCCGACCCACTCTCCTACAATGAGCAGTTCTTC. It translates to CASSPPDPLSYNEQFF.

This clone was recorded only once. This sample includes further DNA sequences coding for the same CDR3. The CDR3 sequence is CASNRGSTDTQYF. CDR3 DNA sequence: TGTGCCAGTAACCGGGGAAGCACAGATACGCAGTATTTT. V is TRBV19 and J is TRBJ2-3, with D possibly TRBD2 on 5 matching bases. V was trimmed by 7 bases and J by 0 bases, leaving 8 bases between them. CDR3 length: 13 amino acids. Germline V gene lookup returns CDR1 LNHDA and CDR2 SQIVND (reference sequence).

The chain carries TRBV4-2 and TRBJ2-7; TRBD2 is a possible D gene (7 bases). Trimming stripped 2 bases from V and 6 bases from J, with 17 bases between. Germline CDR1 reads LGHNA; CDR2 reads YNFKEQ. The CDR3 totals 15 residues. The CDR3 protein is CASSQPGGGRGEQYF. In nucleotides, the CDR3 is TGTGCCAGCAGCCAACCGGGCGGGGGCCGCGGCGAGCAGTACTTC.

Concerning this clone: This same CDR3 is encoded by further DNA sequences in the sample. V gene TRBV9 combines with J gene TRBJ2-7; 9 bases align to TRBD2. Germline V gene lookup returns CDR1 SGDLS and CDR2 YYNGEE. V lost 2 bases and J lost 3; bases outside the gene matches: 6. This CDR3 comprises 15 residues. CDR3: CASSVSGTSSYEQYF. Here the CDR3 DNA reads TGTGCCAGCAGCGTTTCCGGGACTAGCAGCTACGAGCAGTACTTC.

The chain joins TRBV6-5 to TRBJ1-2, with D possibly being TRBD1 (6 bases). Germline assignment: CDR1 MNHEY and CDR2 SVGAGI. This CDR3 is built from 12 residues. V shed 7 bases and J shed 8 bases, with 14 bases lying between them. Written as DNA, the CDR3 is TGTGCCAGCAACAGCAGGGGTACAGGCTACACCTTC. As protein: CASNSRGTGYTF.

This chain joins TRBV5-4 and TRBJ2-1; the match to TRBD2 covers 12 bases. The CDR3 length is 18 residues. J gave up 8 bases and V 0 bases, and 12 bases lay outside the gene matches. CDR1 and CDR2 from the germline V gene are SGHNT and YYREEE (reference sequence). CDR3 nucleotides: TGTGCCAGCAGCTTGGGTACTAGCGGGAGGCCCGGTCGGGATGAGCAGTTCTTC. This translates into CASSLGTSGRPGRDEQFF.

The CDR3 loop reads CSVIRTSGRADTQYF. The CDR3 nucleotides read TGCAGCGTCATCAGGACTAGCGGGAGAGCGGATACGCAGTATTTT. The chain employs TRBV29-1 and TRBJ2-3; 13 bases map to TRBD2. V lost 6 bases, J lost 6 bases, and 9 bases stayed unmatched. CDR3 size: 15 residues. The germline gives CDR1 SQVTM, CDR2 ANQGSEA.

The chain has TRBV7-9 and TRBJ2-5; 7 bases fit TRBD1. Germline trimming cut 3 bases from V and 5 bases from J; bases unmatched to any gene: 9. The CDR3 sequence is 15 residues long. The germline V gene has CDR1 SEHNR and CDR2 FQNEAQ (reference sequence). The CDR3 is CASSFPGGDAETQYF. CDR3 sequence (DNA): TGTGCCAGCAGCTTCCCAGGGGGTGATGCGGAGACCCAGTACTTC.

CDR3 protein: CASSPGQTSYGYTF. As DNA, the CDR3 is TGTGCCAGCAGCCCCGGACAGACCAGCTATGGCTACACCTTC. The chain carries TRBV11-2 and TRBJ1-2; tentative D call: TRBD1 (6 bases). The CDR3 spans 14 residues. Germline V gene sequence: CDR1 SGHAT, CDR2 FQNNGV. The V gene lost 5 bases and the J gene lost 4 bases, with 14 bases spanning the gap.

In this sample, this clone turned up once. This chain uses TRBV6-5 with TRBJ2-3, with a possible D match to TRBD2 (5 bases). Trimming left V 5 bases short and J 0 bases short, with 12 bases between. This CDR3 has 15 residues. Germline assignment: CDR1 MNHEY and CDR2 SVGAGI. The CDR3 loop is CASSPWTASTDTQYF. Written as DNA, the CDR3 is TGTGCCAGCAGTCCCTGGACTGCTAGCACAGATACGCAGTATTTT.

The chain recombines TRBV27 with TRBJ1-1; 8 bases agree with TRBD1. The CDR3 runs 14 residues. Germline V gene data show CDR1 as MNHEY and CDR2 as SMNVEV (reference sequence). Trimming took 5 bases from V and 4 from J; bases not matched to a gene: 6. The CDR3 loop reads CASSLSTGGTEAFF. The CDR3 region has the DNA TGTGCCAGCAGTCTAAGCACAGGGGGCACTGAAGCTTTCTTT.

The chain couples TRBV30 to TRBJ2-7, with TRBD2 identical over 10 bases. The CDR3 loop spans 16 amino acids. V trimming: 0 bases; J trimming: 3 bases; junction bases outside the gene matches: 8. The germline V gene has CDR1 GTSNPN and CDR2 SVGIG (reference sequence). CDR3 amino acids: CAWSVGKREGLYEQYF. In DNA, the CDR3 is TGTGCCTGGAGTGTGGGGAAGCGGGAGGGCCTCTACGAGCAGTACTTC.

A word on this clone: This specimen includes other DNA sequences encoding the same CDR3. This chain links TRBV5-4 with TRBJ2-7; 13 bases agree with TRBD2. After removal of 2 bases from V and 3 bases from J, the junction contained 5 bases not matched to a gene. The CDR3 covers 16 residues. Germline CDR1 and CDR2: SGHNT and YYREEE (reference sequence). The DNA for the CDR3 is TGTGCCAGCAGCTTAGGACTAGCGGGAGAGGGCTACGAGCAGTACTTC. Translated: CASSLGLAGEGYEQYF.

This clone occurred once. This rearrangement joins TRBV28 to TRBJ1-1, with D perhaps TRBD1 (6 bases). Trimming removed 2 bases from V and 1 base from J, with 17 bases in between. The germline V gene has CDR1 MDHEN and CDR2 SYDVKM. This CDR3 is built from 17 residues. DNA for the CDR3: TGTGCCAGCAGTTTAGCATACAGGGATGCCGCGAACACTGAAGCTTTCTTT. Amino acids: CASSLAYRDAANTEAFF.

Only one count was recorded for this clone. The chain recombines TRBV27 with TRBJ2-7; either TRBD1 or TRBD2 may fit D (5 bases each). V was pared by 6 bases and J by 6 bases, with 15 bases between. There are 13 residues in the CDR3. Germline assignment: CDR1 MNHEY and CDR2 SMNVEV (reference sequence). The CDR3 DNA is TGTGCCAGCAGGGCAGGGCACGGGGCCGAGCAGTACTTC. Translated, it gives CASRAGHGAEQYF.

In its sample, this clone was seen a few times. This CDR3 is also generated by other DNA sequences in the sample. V usage is TRBV27 and J usage is TRBJ2-1; no firm D call. CDR1 is MNHEY, CDR2 SMNVEV, per germline (reference sequence). This CDR3 is 15 amino acids long. Trimming left V 2 bases short and J 0 bases short, with 8 bases between. The CDR3 reads CASSLGVSSYNEQFF. The CDR3 DNA reads as TGTGCCAGCAGTTTAGGGGTCAGCTCCTACAATGAGCAGTTCTTC.

This chain uses TRBV7-8 with TRBJ1-4; TRBD1 matches at 9 bases. J lost 0 bases, V lost 1 base, and 6 bases had no gene match. This CDR3 spans 18 amino acids. CDR1 and CDR2 from the germline V gene are SGHVS and FQNEAQ. In DNA, the CDR3 is TGTGCCAGCAGCTTAGTCCGGGACAGGGACGCAACTAATGAAAAACTGTTTTTT. It specifies CASSLVRDRDATNEKLFF.